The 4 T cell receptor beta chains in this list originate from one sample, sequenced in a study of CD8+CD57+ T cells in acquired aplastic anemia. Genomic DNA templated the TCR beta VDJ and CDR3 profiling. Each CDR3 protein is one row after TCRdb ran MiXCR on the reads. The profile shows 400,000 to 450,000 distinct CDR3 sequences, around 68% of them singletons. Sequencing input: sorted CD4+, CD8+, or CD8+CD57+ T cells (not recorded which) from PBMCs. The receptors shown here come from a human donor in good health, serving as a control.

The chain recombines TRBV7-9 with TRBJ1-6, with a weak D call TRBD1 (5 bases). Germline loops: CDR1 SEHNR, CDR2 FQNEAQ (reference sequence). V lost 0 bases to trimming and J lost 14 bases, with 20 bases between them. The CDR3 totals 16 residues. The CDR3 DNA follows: TGTGCCAGCAGCTTAGCAGGGGTCGGTATTCACCCCTCCCTCCACTTT. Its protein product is CASSLAGVGIHPSLHF.

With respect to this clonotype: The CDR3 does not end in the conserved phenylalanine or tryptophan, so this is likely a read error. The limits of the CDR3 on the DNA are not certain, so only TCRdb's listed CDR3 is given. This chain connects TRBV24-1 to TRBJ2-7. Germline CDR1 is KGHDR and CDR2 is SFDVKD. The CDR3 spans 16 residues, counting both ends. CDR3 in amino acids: CATSDLGQGSPTSSTS.

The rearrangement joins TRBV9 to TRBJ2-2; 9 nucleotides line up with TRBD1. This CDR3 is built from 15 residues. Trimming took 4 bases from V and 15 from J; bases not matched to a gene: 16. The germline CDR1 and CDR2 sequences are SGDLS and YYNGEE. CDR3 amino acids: CASSRDREGNTILFF. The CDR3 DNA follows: TGTGCCAGCAGCCGGGACAGGGAGGGAAACACCATATTGTTTTTT.

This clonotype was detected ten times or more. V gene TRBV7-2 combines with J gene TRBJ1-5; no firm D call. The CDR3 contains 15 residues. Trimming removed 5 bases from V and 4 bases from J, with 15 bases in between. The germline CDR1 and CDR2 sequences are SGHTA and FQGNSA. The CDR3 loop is CASSPRDLGNQPQHF. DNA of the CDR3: TGTGCCAGCAGCCCCCGCGACCTGGGTAATCAGCCCCAGCATTTT.